Below, 10 T cell receptor delta chains from the same sample are listed, as sequenced in a study of gammadelta T cells in human blood. TCRdb applied CATT to the RT-PCR reads for clone calling. The table has some 700 delta-chain clones, 20% to 25% seen once; the top ten hold about 21%. The sequencing sample was made of Vgamma9Vdelta2 gamma-delta T cells from fetal blood. The source is a human fetus.

This clone is labeled as medium-sized. The chain couples TRDV2 to TRDJ1, with TRDD3 matching 9 bases. V dropped 0 bases and J dropped 3; count of bases not matched to a gene: 1. The germline V gene has CDR1 GEAIGNYY and CDR2 EKD. The CDR3 totals 14 residues. CDR3 bases: TGTGCCTGTGACACCTGGGGATACGCCGATAAACTCATCTTT. This gives the protein CACDTWGYADKLIF.

The chain recombines TRDV2 with TRDJ3; 12 bases are a match to TRDD3. Assignment of the J gene here rests on matching the DNA to germline, because TCRdb gives none. The germline V gene has CDR1 GEAIGNYY and CDR2 EKD. This CDR3 has 19 residues. V lost 3 bases, J lost 0 bases, and 5 bases stayed unmatched. The CDR3 is CACDALGDTHSWDTRQMFF. Written as DNA, the CDR3 is TGTGCCTGTGACGCCCTGGGGGATACGCACTCCTGGGACACCCGACAGATGTTTTTC.

A remark on this clone: A far larger clone is just one base off, so this is likely a read error. V is TRDV2 and J is TRDJ2; 10 positions agree with TRDD3. Germline matching of the DNA provided the J gene here, since TCRdb leaves it blank. CDR1 is GEAIGNYY, CDR2 EKD, per germline. Unmatched junction bases numbered 1, after V lost 2 bases and J lost 5 bases. The CDR3 is made up of 14 amino acids. Here the CDR3 reads CACDKLGDTAQLFF. In nucleotides, the CDR3 is TGTGCCTGTGACAAACTGGGGGATACAGCACAACTCTTCTTT.

This clone was observed once. A single base is all that separates this from a far larger clone, so a read error is likely. The rearrangement links TRDV2 to TRDJ2, with 7 nucleotides matching TRDD3. Here the J gene was assigned by germline matching of the DNA, as TCRdb has none. Germline V gives CDR1 GEAIGNYY, CDR2 EKD. The CDR3 length is 18 residues. The trim removed 0 bases at V and 0 bases at J, leaving 9 bases unmatched. This chain's CDR3 is CACDTVLGDKALTAQLFF. The CDR3 bases are TGTGCCTGTGACACCGTACTAGGGGATAAAGCTTTGACAGCACAACTCTTCTTT.

The chain uses TRDV2 and TRDJ3, with 8 bases matching TRDD3. No J gene is reported in TCRdb; it was inferred here by comparing the DNA with germline. This CDR3 has 19 residues. The germline V gene has CDR1 GEAIGNYY and CDR2 EKD. V was clipped by 0 bases and J by 0 bases; unmatched bases: 6. The CDR3 DNA reads as TGTGCCTGTGACACCGTACTGGGGGCAGACTCCTGGGACACCCGACAGATGTTTTTC. Protein: CACDTVLGADSWDTRQMFF.

Relative to its sample, this clone is large. Different DNA sequences within this sample yield the same CDR3. The rearrangement joins TRDV2 to TRDJ3, with 8 bases aligning to TRDD3. Germline values: CDR1 GEAIGNYY, CDR2 EKD. The CDR3 is 16 amino acids. V shed 0 bases and J 4 bases; nucleotides not matched to a gene: 1. CDR3 DNA: TGTGCCTGTGACACCTGGGATACGTGGGACACCCGACAGATGTTTTTC. It is translated as CACDTWDTWDTRQMFF.

The rearrangement joins TRDV2 to TRDJ2, with D possibly being TRDD3 (6 bases). Assignment of the J gene here rests on matching the DNA to germline, because TCRdb gives none. This CDR3 has 14 residues. Germline V gene data show CDR1 as GEAIGNYY and CDR2 as EKD. Trimming took 3 bases from V and 0 from J, leaving 7 bases between them. The CDR3 loop reads CACDWGALTAQLFF. The CDR3 region has the DNA TGTGCCTGTGACTGGGGGGCTTTGACAGCACAACTCTTCTTT.

This clone is large by share. The chain couples TRDV2 to TRDJ2; 8 bases are shared with TRDD3. Looked up from germline, CDR1 is GEAIGNYY and CDR2 is EKD. V dropped 1 base and J dropped 0; count of bases not matched to a gene: 15. CDR3 size: 20 residues. Here the CDR3 reads CACDTVLGGRDNPLTAQLFF. The CDR3 nucleotides read TGTGCCTGTGACACTGTACTGGGGGGCCGCGATAATCCTTTGACAGCACAACTCTTCTTT.

This clone was seen a few times. Within the sample, other DNA sequences also encode this same CDR3. The rearrangement uses TRDV2 and TRDJ3; 11 nucleotides agree with TRDD3. In germline, CDR1 is GEAIGNYY, CDR2 EKD. This CDR3 region has 18 residues. The V gene end was trimmed by 1 base and the J gene end by 0 bases; junction bases not matched to a gene: 1. The chain's CDR3 is CACDTGGYGSWDTRQMFF. In DNA form, the CDR3 reads TGTGCCTGTGACACTGGGGGATACGGCTCCTGGGACACCCGACAGATGTTTTTC.

This clone counts as large (0.1 to 1%). This rearrangement joins TRDV1 to TRDJ1; 9 bases fit TRDD3. CDR1 is TSWWSYY, CDR2 QGS, per germline. CDR3 size: 15 residues. V was pared by 2 bases and J by 7 bases, with 8 bases of the junction left unmatched. CDR3: CALGEGGYWVPKLIF. As DNA, the CDR3 is TGTGCTCTTGGGGAAGGGGGATACTGGGTCCCTAAACTCATCTTT.